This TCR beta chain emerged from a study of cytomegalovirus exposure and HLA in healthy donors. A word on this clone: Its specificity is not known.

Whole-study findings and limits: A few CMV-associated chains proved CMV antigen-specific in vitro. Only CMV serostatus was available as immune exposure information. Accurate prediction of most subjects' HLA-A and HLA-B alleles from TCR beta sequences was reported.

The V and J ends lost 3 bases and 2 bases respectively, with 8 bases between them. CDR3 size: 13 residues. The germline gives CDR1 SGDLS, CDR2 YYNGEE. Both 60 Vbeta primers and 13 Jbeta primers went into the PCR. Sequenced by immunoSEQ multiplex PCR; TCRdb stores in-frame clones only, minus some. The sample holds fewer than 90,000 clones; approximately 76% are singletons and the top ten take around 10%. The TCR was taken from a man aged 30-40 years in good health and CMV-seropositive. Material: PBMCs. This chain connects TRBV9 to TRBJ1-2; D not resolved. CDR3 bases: TGTGCCAGCAGCGGGGAGGGAAACTATGGCTACACCTTC. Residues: CASSGEGNYGYTF.